Listed below are T cell receptor beta chains from one sample, sequenced in a study of blood T cell repertoires in COVID-19. Profiled with immunoSEQ multiplex PCR; TCRdb holds only in-frame clones, not every one. The data hold some 170,000 clones, with 75% to 80% observed a single time. Sequenced: peripheral blood. The receptor set was obtained from a woman aged 45-60 years with active or convalescent COVID-19. The CDR3 runs from the conserved cysteine through the conserved F or W.

j_call,v_call,cdr3_aa
TRBJ1-6,TRBV28,CASSLGRAVSPLHF
TRBJ2-7,TRBV4-3,CASSTRQGGEQYF
TRBJ1-2,TRBV30,CAWTAGGGYTF
TRBJ2-3,TRBV7-3,CASSLRAGGHDTQYF
TRBJ2-1,TRBV9,CASSAGQGENYNEQFF
TRBJ2-1,TRBV2,CASNSGRMNEQFF
TRBJ2-2,TRBV11-2,CASSSRTSGGQNTGELFF
TRBJ1-3,TRBV7-8,CASSSYGTGKSGNTIYF
TRBJ1-1,TRBV5-5,CASNQGAGTEAFF
TRBJ1-3,TRBV27,CASSPNRRFCGNTIYF
TRBJ2-3,TRBV5-1,CASSLWPSGTTDTQYF